This T cell receptor (beta chain) was captured by sequencing in a study of blood T cell repertoires in COVID-19. Background on the study: The United States, Italy and Spain supplied acute and convalescent COVID-19 samples.

Germline assignment: CDR1 SEHNR and CDR2 FQNEAQ (reference sequence). V was clipped by 4 bases and J by 0 bases; unmatched bases: 11. This CDR3 has 18 amino acids. TCRdb keeps only in-frame clones here, not all; method: immunoSEQ multiplex PCR. This table has 250,000 or so clones, around 81% appearing once. Participants, 18 to 89 years old, spanned under 30 US areas. This sequence originates from a man in his fifties or sixties who had recovered from COVID-19. The sample consisted of PBMCs or T cells enriched from blood (not recorded which). This chain joins TRBV7-9 and TRBJ2-3; 9 positions match TRBD1. The CDR3 nucleotides read TGTGCCAGCAGCTCTCCCGGGACAGGGATTCTAAGCACAGATACGCAGTATTTT. It specifies CASSSPGTGILSTDTQYF.